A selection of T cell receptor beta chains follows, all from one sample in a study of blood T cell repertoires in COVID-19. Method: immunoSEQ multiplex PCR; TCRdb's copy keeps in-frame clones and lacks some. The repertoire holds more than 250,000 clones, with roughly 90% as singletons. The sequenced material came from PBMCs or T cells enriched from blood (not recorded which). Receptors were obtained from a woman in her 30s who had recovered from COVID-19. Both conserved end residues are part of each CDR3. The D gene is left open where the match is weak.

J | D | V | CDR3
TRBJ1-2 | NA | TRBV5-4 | CASSPQTGTEASGYTF
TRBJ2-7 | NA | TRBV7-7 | CASSPGRGGEQYF
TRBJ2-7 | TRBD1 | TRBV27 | CASSPGTGLSSYEQYF
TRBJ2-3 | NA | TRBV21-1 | CASSKEIGLVVADTQYF
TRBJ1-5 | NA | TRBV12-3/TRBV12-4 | CASSFGANQPQHF
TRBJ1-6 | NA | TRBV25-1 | CASSDTGYGSPLHF
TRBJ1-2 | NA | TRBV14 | CASSQGKPPDGYTF
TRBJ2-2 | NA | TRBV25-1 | CASSRDTGELFF
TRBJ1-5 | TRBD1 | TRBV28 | CASSSGQADQPQHF
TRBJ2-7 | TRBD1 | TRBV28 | CASVSPDRVGYEQYF
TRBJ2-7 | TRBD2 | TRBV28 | CASSPTASGSYEQYF
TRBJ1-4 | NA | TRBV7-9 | CASSFPPTGPINEKLFF
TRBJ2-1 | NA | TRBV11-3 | CASSLSGAIYNEQFF
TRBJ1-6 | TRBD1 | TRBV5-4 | CASSFKGAHNSPLHF
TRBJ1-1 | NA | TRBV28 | CASSWEGKAEAFF
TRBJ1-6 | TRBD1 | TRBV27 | CASSPYPTGERGSPLHF
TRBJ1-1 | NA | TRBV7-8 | CASSSDRNTEAFF
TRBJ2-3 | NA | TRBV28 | CASRGGGGSSTDTQYF
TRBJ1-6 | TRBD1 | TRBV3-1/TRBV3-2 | CASSQLRDRDNSPLHF
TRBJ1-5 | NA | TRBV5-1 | CASSLEPQGNQPQHF
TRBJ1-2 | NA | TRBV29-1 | CSVGANYGYTF